The count of the clone carrying this T cell receptor beta chain is one. The data originate from a study of cytomegalovirus exposure and HLA in healthy donors. TCRdb's copy holds only in-frame clones and misses some; the assay was immunoSEQ multiplex PCR. The table records about 180,000 clones, approximately 87% of them present only once. The CDR3 consists of 14 residues. Germline loops: CDR1 SNHLY, CDR2 FYNNEI. The V gene lost 5 bases and the J gene lost 0 bases, with 10 bases spanning the gap. What was sequenced was PBMCs. This chain links TRBV2 with TRBJ1-1; D possibly corresponds to TRBD1 (6 bases). This TCR was sampled from a woman aged 25 to 39 in good health and CMV-seronegative. As DNA, the CDR3 is TGTGCCAGCAGTATCAGGACAGTGAACACTGAAGCTTTCTTT. Translating it yields CASSIRTVNTEAFF.